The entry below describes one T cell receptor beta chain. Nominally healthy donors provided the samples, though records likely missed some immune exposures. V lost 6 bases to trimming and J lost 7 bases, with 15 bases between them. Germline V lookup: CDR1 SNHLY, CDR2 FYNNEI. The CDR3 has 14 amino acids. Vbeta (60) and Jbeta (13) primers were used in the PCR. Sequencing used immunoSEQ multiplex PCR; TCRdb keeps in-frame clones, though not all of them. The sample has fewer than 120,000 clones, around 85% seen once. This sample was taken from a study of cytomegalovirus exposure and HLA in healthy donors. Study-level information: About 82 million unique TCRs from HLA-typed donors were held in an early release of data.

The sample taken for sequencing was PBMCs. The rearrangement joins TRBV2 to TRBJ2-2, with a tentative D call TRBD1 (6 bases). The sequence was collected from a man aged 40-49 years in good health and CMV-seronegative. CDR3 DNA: TGTGCCAGCAGCCTGGGACACGATGGCGGGGAGCTGTTTTTT. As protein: CASSLGHDGGELFF.